The T cell receptor (beta chain) under discussion was sequenced for a study of response to subunit inactivated influenza vaccine. Overall study findings and caveats: The authors offered the suggestion that each seasonal influenza vaccination recruits few new T cells.

In TCRdb, the RT-PCR reads were re-called with MiXCR into one record per CDR3 protein. The sample shows about 650,000 distinct CDR3 sequences, 15% to 19% of them seen only once. There are 16 residues in the CDR3. V gave up 4 bases and J gave up 1 base, with 15 bases separating them. CDR1 and CDR2 from the germline V gene are SGHDT and YYEEEE. This clonotype has a handful of counts. The target antigen is unknown. Sequenced material: PBMCs from blood, taken about 13 days after vaccination. The sequence came from a man aged 50 to 60 who received an inactivated influenza vaccine. The chain combines TRBV5-6 with TRBJ2-4; D may be TRBD1 (5 bases). The CDR3 sequence: CASSPLGVLAKNIQYF. The CDR3 bases are TGTGCCAGCAGCCCTTTAGGGGTCTTGGCCAAAAACATTCAGTACTTC.